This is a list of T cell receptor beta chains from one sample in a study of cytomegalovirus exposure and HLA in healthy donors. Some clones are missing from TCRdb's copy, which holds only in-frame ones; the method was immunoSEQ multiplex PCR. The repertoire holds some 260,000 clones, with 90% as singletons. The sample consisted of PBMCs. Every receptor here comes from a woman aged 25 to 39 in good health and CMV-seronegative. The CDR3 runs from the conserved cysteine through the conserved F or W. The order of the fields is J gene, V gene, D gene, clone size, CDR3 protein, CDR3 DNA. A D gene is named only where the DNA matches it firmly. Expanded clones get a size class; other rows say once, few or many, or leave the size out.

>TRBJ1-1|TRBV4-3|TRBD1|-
CASSQGQGTNTEAFF
TGCGCCAGCAGCCAAGGACAGGGGACGAACACTGAAGCTTTCTTT
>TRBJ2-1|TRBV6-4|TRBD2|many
CASSDNSGTYNEQFF
TGTGCCAGCAGTGACAATAGCGGGACCTACAATGAGCAGTTCTTC
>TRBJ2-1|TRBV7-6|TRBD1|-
CASSLKGGRDNEQFF
TGTGCCAGCAGCTTAAAAGGGGGCAGGGACAATGAGCAGTTCTTC
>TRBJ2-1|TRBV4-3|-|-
CASSHLKRSSYNEQFF
TGCGCCAGCAGCCATTTAAAGCGGAGCTCCTACAATGAGCAGTTCTTC
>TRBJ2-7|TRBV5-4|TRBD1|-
CASSLNPGTVYEQYF
TGTGCCAGCAGCTTGAACCCCGGGACAGTTTACGAGCAGTACTTC
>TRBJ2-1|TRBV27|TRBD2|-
CASTPAGGLNNEQFF
TGTGCCAGCACTCCAGCGGGAGGGCTAAACAATGAGCAGTTCTTC
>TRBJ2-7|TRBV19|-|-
CASSIASPDYEQYF
TGTGCCAGTAGTATAGCGAGCCCAGACTACGAGCAGTACTTC
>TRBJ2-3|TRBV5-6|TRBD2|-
CASSFGTSGLGTDTQYF
TGTGCCAGCAGCTTCGGGACTAGCGGGTTGGGCACAGATACGCAGTATTTT
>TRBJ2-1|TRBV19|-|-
CASSIGGAGYNEQFF
TGTGCCAGTAGTATTGGGGGGGCAGGCTACAATGAGCAGTTCTTC
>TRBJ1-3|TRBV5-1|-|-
CASSPTNSGNTIYF
TGCGCCAGCAGCCCGACAAACTCTGGAAACACCATATATTTT
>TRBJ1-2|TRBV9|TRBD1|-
CASSSGQGAYGYTF
TGTGCCAGCAGCTCGGGACAGGGAGCATATGGCTACACCTTC
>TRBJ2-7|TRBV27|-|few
CASRPDLGYEQYF
TGTGCCAGCAGGCCGGATCTAGGTTACGAGCAGTACTTC
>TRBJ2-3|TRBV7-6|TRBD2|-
CASRRSGSGTDTQYF
TGTGCCAGCAGGCGAAGCGGGAGTGGCACAGATACGCAGTATTTT
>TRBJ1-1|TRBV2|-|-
CASRGDMNTEAFF
TGTGCCAGCAGGGGCGATATGAACACTGAAGCTTTCTTT
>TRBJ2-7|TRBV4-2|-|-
CASSQIPGAGTPREQYF
TGTGCCAGCAGCCAAATCCCAGGGGCAGGGACCCCAAGGGAGCAGTACTTC
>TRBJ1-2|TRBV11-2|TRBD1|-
CASSLDGSGGLYGYTF
TGTGCCAGCAGCTTAGATGGGTCAGGGGGACTGTATGGCTACACCTTC
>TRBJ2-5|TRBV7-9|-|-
CASSTHDGEETQYF
TGTGCCAGCAGCACGCACGACGGGGAAGAGACCCAGTACTTC
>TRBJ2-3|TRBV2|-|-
CASTDSHLSDTQYF
TGTGCCAGCACCGACTCTCATCTCTCAGATACGCAGTATTTT
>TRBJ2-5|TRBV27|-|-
CASRRQTAETQYF
TGTGCCAGCAGACGCCAGACAGCTGAGACCCAGTACTTC
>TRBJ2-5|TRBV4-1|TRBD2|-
CASSQKRTSGAIGEETQYF
TGCGCCAGCAGCCAAAAGAGGACTAGCGGGGCGATAGGCGAAGAGACCCAGTACTTC
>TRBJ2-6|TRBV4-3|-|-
CASSPVSGANVLTF
TGCGCCAGCAGCCCAGTCTCTGGGGCCAACGTCCTGACTTTC
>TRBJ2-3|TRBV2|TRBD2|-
CASRGLADTDTQYF
TGTGCCAGCAGGGGACTAGCAGACACAGATACGCAGTATTTT
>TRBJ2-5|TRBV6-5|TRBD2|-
CASSYSRAGGPETQYF
TGTGCCAGCAGTTACTCACGAGCGGGAGGGCCGGAGACCCAGTACTTC
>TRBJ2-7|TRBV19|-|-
CASSMQFAYEQYF
TGTGCCAGTAGTATGCAGTTTGCCTACGAGCAGTACTTC
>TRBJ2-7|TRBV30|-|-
CAWSVTPPRDEQYF
TGTGCCTGGAGTGTGACACCGCCGAGGGACGAGCAGTACTTC
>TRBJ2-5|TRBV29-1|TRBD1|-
CSVTGVGETQYF
TGCAGCGTAACAGGGGTGGGAGAGACCCAGTACTTC
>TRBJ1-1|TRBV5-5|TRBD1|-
CASSPQDRGEAFF
TGTGCCAGCAGCCCGCAGGACAGGGGCGAAGCTTTCTTT
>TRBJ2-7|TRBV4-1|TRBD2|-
CASSQDVGRAGYEQYF
TGCGCCAGCAGCCAAGATGTCGGGAGGGCCGGATACGAGCAGTACTTC
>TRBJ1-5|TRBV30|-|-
CAWSGQMNQPQHF
TGTGCCTGGAGTGGACAGATGAATCAGCCCCAGCATTTT
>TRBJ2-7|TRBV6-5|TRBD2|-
CASSHGLGGEQYF
TGTGCCAGCAGCCACGGACTAGGTGGCGAGCAGTACTTC
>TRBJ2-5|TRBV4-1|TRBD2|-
CASSQDSGPEETQYF
TGCGCCAGCAGCCAAGATAGCGGGCCCGAAGAGACCCAGTACTTC
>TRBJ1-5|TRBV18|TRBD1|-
CASSLTGGDQPQHF
TGTGCCAGCTCGCTAACAGGGGGCGATCAGCCCCAGCATTTT
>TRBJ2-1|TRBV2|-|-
CASRPEGGYYNEQFF
TGTGCCAGCAGGCCCGAAGGGGGATACTACAATGAGCAGTTCTTC
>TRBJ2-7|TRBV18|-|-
CASSPPPGHEQYF
TGTGCCAGCTCACCACCGCCAGGCCACGAGCAGTACTTC
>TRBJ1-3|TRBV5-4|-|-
CASSLDTSGNTIYF
TGTGCCAGCAGCTTGGACACCTCTGGAAACACCATATATTTT
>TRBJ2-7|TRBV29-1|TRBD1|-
CSVKRQGRNEQYF
TGCAGCGTTAAAAGACAGGGGCGTAACGAGCAGTACTTC
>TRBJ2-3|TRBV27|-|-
CSSSARLNTDTQYF
TGTTCCAGCAGTGCGAGACTAAACACAGATACGCAGTATTTT
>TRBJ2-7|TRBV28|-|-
CASSLAGLNEQYF
TGTGCCAGCAGTTTAGCAGGGTTGAACGAGCAGTACTTC
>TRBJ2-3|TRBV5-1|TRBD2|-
CASSLATRGLAGGTDTQYF
TGCGCCAGCAGCTTGGCTACTCGGGGACTAGCGGGAGGTACAGATACGCAGTATTTT
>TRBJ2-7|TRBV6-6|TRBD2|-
CASSYKTSGGGYEQYF
TGTGCCAGCAGTTATAAGACTAGCGGGGGGGGCTACGAGCAGTACTTC
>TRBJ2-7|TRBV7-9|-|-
CASSLEGLGEQYF
TGTGCCAGCAGCTTAGAGGGGCTAGGCGAGCAGTACTTC
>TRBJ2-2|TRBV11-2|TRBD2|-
CASSLEQVAGGRTGELFF
TGTGCCAGCAGCTTAGAGCAAGTAGCGGGAGGGCGTACCGGGGAGCTGTTTTTT
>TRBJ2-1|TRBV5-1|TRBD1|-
CASSPPGTGDNEQFF
TGCGCCAGCTCCCCGCCGGGGACAGGTGACAATGAGCAGTTCTTC
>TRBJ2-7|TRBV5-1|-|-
CASSGGSSYEQYF
TGCGCCAGCAGCGGGGGGAGCTCCTACGAGCAGTACTTC
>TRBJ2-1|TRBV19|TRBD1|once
CASSPGQGAYEQFF
TGTGCCAGTAGCCCCGGACAGGGGGCCTATGAGCAGTTCTTC
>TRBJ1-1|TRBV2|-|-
CASSEGVPNTEAFF
TGTGCCAGCAGTGAAGGGGTCCCGAACACTGAAGCTTTCTTT
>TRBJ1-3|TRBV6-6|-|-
CASRPDGQTGNTIYF
TGTGCCAGCAGACCCGACGGACAAACTGGAAACACCATATATTTT
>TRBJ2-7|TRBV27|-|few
CASSLSGGFYEQYF
TGTGCCAGCAGTTTATCGGGCGGCTTCTACGAGCAGTACTTC
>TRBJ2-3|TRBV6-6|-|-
CASSLGLADTQYF
TGTGCCAGCAGTTTAGGGTTAGCAGATACGCAGTATTTT
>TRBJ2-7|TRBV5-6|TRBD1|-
CASSLFMTGGYLRHEQYF
TGTGCCAGCAGCTTGTTCATGACAGGGGGCTACCTAAGGCACGAGCAGTACTTC
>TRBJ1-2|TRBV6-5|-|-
CASSTKSWGDYGYTF
TGTGCCAGCAGTACAAAGTCGTGGGGGGACTATGGCTACACCTTC
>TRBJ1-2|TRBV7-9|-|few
CASSLMQGRTATNYGYTF
TGTGCCAGCAGCTTAATGCAGGGCCGAACCGCAACTAACTATGGCTACACCTTC
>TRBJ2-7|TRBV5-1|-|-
CASSFSDTLDEQYF
TGCGCCAGCAGCTTTTCGGACACCCTCGACGAGCAGTACTTC